This TCR beta chain was sequenced during a study of blood T cells in healthy people across ages. Overall study: For every two T cells, template switching captured about one barcoded beta molecule. Broader study findings: Naive T cell percentage showed a strong correlation with the diversity of TCR beta.

V gave up 4 bases and J gave up 4 bases, with 12 bases separating them. The CDR3 extends over 14 amino acids. Germline V gene lookup returns CDR1 MNHEY and CDR2 SVGEGT. There are a few counts of this clonotype. Its cognate antigen is unknown. Peripheral blood samples of 7.5 to 10 milliliters were drawn from each donor. It was with a sample-barcoded 5' primer and a J-beta primer mix that a second PCR of roughly 7 to 12 cycles was run. All cDNA molecules were each tagged by a template-switch adaptor with 12 random nucleotides. Using its own MiXCR run on the 5' RACE reads, TCRdb lists one record per CDR3 protein. The data contain approximately 790,000 distinct CDR3 sequences, approximately 59% of them singletons.

This chain joins TRBV6-2 or TRBV6-3 and TRBJ2-3, with no clear D. Material: blood. This clonotype originated in a man aged 25-45 years in good health. The CDR3, as DNA: TGTGCCAGCAGTTCCTTCTTGAGCGCAGATACGCAGTATTTT. Translating gives CASSSFLSADTQYF.